The entry that follows covers one T cell receptor (beta chain) sequence. The target antigen is unknown. The CDR3 has 16 amino acids. The germline V gene has CDR1 SGDLS and CDR2 YYNGEE. V dropped 4 bases and J dropped 5 bases, with 19 bases sitting between them. Repertoires were generated with immunoSEQ multiplex PCR, while TCRdb's copy carries only in-frame clones and drops some. The sample contains several thousand clones, roughly 69% of which appear only once. The record originates from a study of somatic mutations in cytotoxic T cells in rheumatoid arthritis. Whole-study context: Selected populations of V beta antibody-stained T cells underwent flow sorting at nearly 100% purity; these encompassed V beta1+ cells subjected to TCRB sequencing.

Study-wide findings and caveats: The largest CD8+ clone made up over 20% of CD8+ cells in about an eighth of the 65 patients. The modest underrepresentation of TRBV07 observed in rheumatoid arthritis patients was not subjected to multiple-comparison adjustment.

The V gene is TRBV9, the J gene TRBJ2-4, with TRBD1 as a possible D gene (5 bases). Sequencing was done on a sample of CD8+ T cells sorted from blood. The TCR sequence derives from an adult with rheumatoid arthritis. The CDR3 coding sequence is TGTGCCAGCAGCCCCCTGGGGCAAGGGGCGGAAAACATTCAGTACTTC. This translates into CASSPLGQGAENIQYF.